Given below is one T cell receptor beta chain in context. The sample originates from a study of T cell changes during pregnancy in multiple sclerosis. Germline V gene sequence: CDR1 MDHEN, CDR2 SYDVKM. The V segment lost 5 bases and the J segment 5 bases; nucleotides outside the gene matches: 10. The CDR3 spans 15 residues. The method was immunoSEQ multiplex PCR; TCRdb's version includes in-frame clones alone and lacks a portion of them. The sample shows about 40,000 clones, 80% to 95% of them seen only once. The sample in question was CD4+ T cells from peripheral blood mononuclear cells, obtained in the third trimester of pregnancy. The TCR was taken from a female donor with multiple sclerosis, enrolled in a pregnancy study. The chain employs TRBV28 and TRBJ2-5, with 8 bases matching TRBD2. CDR3 protein: CASSPPGGGGETQYF. CDR3 in DNA: TGTGCCAGCAGTCCACCCGGGGGGGGCGGGGAGACCCAGTACTTC.